The subject of this entry is one T cell receptor beta chain. This specimen belongs to a study of blood T cell repertoires in COVID-19. Whole-study context: The United States, Italy and Spain were the sources of the acute and convalescent COVID-19 samples. In each case, the material was cDNA or gDNA derived from T cells, B-cell-depleted T cells, or PBMCs.

Original handling: Amplifying reference gene primers gave estimates of nucleated cell counts. Generated by immunoSEQ multiplex PCR, the TCRdb table keeps only in-frame clones and is missing some. V and J calls and clone size follow that table, whereas D and trimming were derived from the DNA. The data contain a few hundred thousand clones, about 88% of them singletons. Participants, 18 to 89 years old, spanned 24 US areas. The sample consisted of PBMCs or T cells enriched from blood (not recorded which). The clonotype originates from a young woman who had recovered from COVID-19.

DNA of the CDR3: TGTGCCAGCAGCTTGGGATTAGGGGGGACCCAGTACTTC. Translation gives CASSLGLGGTQYF. The chain has TRBV5-8 and TRBJ2-5; perhaps TRBD1 as D (6 bases). This CDR3 comprises 13 residues. Germline V gene data show CDR1 as SGHTS and CDR2 as YDEGEE. V lost 0 bases and J 7 bases, leaving 10 bases between the germline ends. Complete variable domain (other parts from reference TRBV5-8 and TRBJ2-5): EAGVTQSPTHLIKTRGQQATLRCSPISGHTSVYWYQQALGLGLQFLLWYDEGEERNRGNFPPRFSGRQFPNYSSELNVNALELEDSALYLCASSLGLGGTQYFGPGTRLLVL.